This note documents a single T cell receptor beta chain sequence. Assay: immunoSEQ multiplex PCR; the TCRdb copy retains only in-frame clones and omits some. The sample has some 230,000 clones, 70% to 90% seen once. This record belongs to a study of blood T cell repertoires in COVID-19. Turning to the study itself: The cDNA or gDNA used as material had been derived from T cells, B-cell-depleted T cells, or PBMCs.

The CDR3 is 16 residues long. Looked up from germline, CDR1 is KGHSH and CDR2 is LQKENI. J gave up 1 base and V 4 bases, and 5 bases lay outside the gene matches. This sequence was found in a man between 45 and 60 years old who had recovered from COVID-19. The chain uses TRBV18 and TRBJ1-5, with 9 bases fitting TRBD1. Sequencing used peripheral blood. CDR3 protein: CASSQKDRGSNQPQHF. For the CDR3, the DNA is TGTGCCAGCTCACAAAAGGACAGGGGAAGCAATCAGCCCCAGCATTTT.